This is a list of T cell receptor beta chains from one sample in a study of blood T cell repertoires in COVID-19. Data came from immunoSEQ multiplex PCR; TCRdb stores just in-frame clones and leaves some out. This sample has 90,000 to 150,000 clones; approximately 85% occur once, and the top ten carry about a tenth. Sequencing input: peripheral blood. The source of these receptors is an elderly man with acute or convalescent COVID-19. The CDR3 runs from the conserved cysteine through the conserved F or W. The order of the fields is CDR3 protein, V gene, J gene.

CASSSQETQYF	TRBV11-2	TRBJ2-5
CASSVGQRQANEKLFF	TRBV5-4	TRBJ1-4
CASSDNRAGYTF	TRBV6-2/TRBV6-3	TRBJ1-2
CASSQDTPGATEAFF	TRBV3-1/TRBV3-2	TRBJ1-1
CASSLVPTSGGNEQFF	TRBV7-2	TRBJ2-1
CASSLAGRGKQPQHF	TRBV5-8	TRBJ1-5
CASSLSAGTNTGELFF	TRBV27	TRBJ2-2
CASSLLAGGSYNEQFF	TRBV5-4	TRBJ2-1
CASSHQGGVSTF	TRBV3-1/TRBV3-2	TRBJ1-2
CASRPGTGAGKPQHF	TRBV28	TRBJ1-5
CASSAGGPNTEAFF	TRBV27	TRBJ1-1
CASSLESGLAGELFF	TRBV11-2	TRBJ2-2
CATFLDKGTEAFF	TRBV10-2	TRBJ1-1
CASTARGGTEAFF	TRBV27	TRBJ1-1
CASSLVSSSPLHF	TRBV11-3	TRBJ1-6
CASSARTVQETQYF	TRBV6-5	TRBJ2-5
CASSSAGTSYNEQFF	TRBV5-1	TRBJ2-1
CAISGQGLRNTIYF	TRBV10-3	TRBJ1-3
CASSLEGLNTEAFF	TRBV5-1	TRBJ1-1
CASSRQGSGANVLTF	TRBV5-6	TRBJ2-6
CASRASGTGIYEQYF	TRBV27	TRBJ2-7
CASSRDRNYGYTF	TRBV5-4	TRBJ1-2
CASSPEGTGELFF	TRBV5-1	TRBJ2-2
CASRQREDDLRETQYF	TRBV28	TRBJ2-5
CASSIRQPNTEAFF	TRBV19	TRBJ1-1
CASSPMRIDSNQPQHF	TRBV18	TRBJ1-5
CASSGGVNTEAFF	TRBV7-2	TRBJ1-1
CASSPTTSGRYEQFF	TRBV7-3	TRBJ2-1
CASSGGQKTNQPQHF	TRBV2	TRBJ1-5
CASSEDSWYTGELFF	TRBV6-1	TRBJ2-2
CSVGVGGNSPLHF	TRBV29-1	TRBJ1-6
CASSQRTGSGRAGELFF	TRBV4-3	TRBJ2-2
CASSLRGYEQYF	TRBV5-6	TRBJ2-7
CASGRAGQEETQYF	TRBV12-5	TRBJ2-5
CASSLEGTGYSYEQYF	TRBV5-5	TRBJ2-7